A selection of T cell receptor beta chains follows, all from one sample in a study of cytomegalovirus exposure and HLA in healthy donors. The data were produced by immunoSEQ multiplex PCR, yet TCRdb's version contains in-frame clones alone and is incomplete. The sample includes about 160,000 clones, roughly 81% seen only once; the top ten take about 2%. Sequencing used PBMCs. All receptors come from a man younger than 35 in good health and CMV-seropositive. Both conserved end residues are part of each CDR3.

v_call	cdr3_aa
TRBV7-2	CASSLMSDNEQFF
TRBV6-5	CASSYSGQGGGYTF
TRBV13	CASSADRGSSYEQYF
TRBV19	CASSPTASNQPQHF
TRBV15	CATSRDEQEQETQYF
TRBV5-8	CASSFRQGSNEKLFF
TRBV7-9	CAIHPSGSPYNEQFF
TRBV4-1	CASSPLRLAGDEQYF
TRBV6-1	CASREDRGGEKLFF
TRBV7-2	CASSSPQGGEAFF
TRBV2	CASSRDSQETQYF
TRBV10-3	CAISDYQGAWNTEAFF
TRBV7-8	CASSSRQGATNEKLFF
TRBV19	CASTLTRGRTDTQYF
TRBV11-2	CASSVGHASGQNSYEQYF
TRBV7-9	CASSRGPGGSYEQYF
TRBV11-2	CASSLGGGSYEQYF
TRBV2	CASSEATVNYGYTF
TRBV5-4	CASSLGQGYSGNTIYF
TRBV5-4	CASSPTSGGDFYEQYF
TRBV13	CASSRGTGGVNTEAFF
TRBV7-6	CASSLVALGTGEYEQYF
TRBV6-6	CASSYLGQGAADTQYF
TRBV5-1	CASSVGQGARETQYF
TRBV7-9	CASTKGGGYTF
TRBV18	CASSRTGAYYGYTF
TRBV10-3	CAISEPSGVTGELFF
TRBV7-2	CASSLVETSGGPSSYEQYF
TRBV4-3	CASSLGQVDEKLFF
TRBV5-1	CASSLAYTGELFF
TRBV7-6	CASSLRLAGVGETQYF
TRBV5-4	CASSLVLAGAQETQYF
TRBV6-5	CASLGLAGHNEQFF
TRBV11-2	CASSLVAGGPEDTQYF
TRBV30	CAWTLSEQGVAGYTF
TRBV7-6	CASSPTSGGPVGTDTQYF
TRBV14	CASSQARDSLNDPPLHF
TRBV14	CASSRSRQGNYGYTF
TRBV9	CASSDPGQGGGYGYTF
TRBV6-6	CASSMDTSTEAFF